The 4 T cell receptor beta chains in this list originate from one sample, sequenced in a study of blood T cell repertoires in COVID-19. Assay used: immunoSEQ multiplex PCR; TCRdb lists only in-frame clones, some missing. The sample consists of about 180,000 clones, 86% of them appearing once. Source material: peripheral blood. The receptor source for this set is a woman aged 25-40 years with active or convalescent COVID-19.

V gene TRBV7-9 combines with J gene TRBJ1-6, with 8 bases fitting TRBD1. The CDR3 length is 15 residues. V lost 6 bases to trimming and J lost 10 bases; unmatched junction nucleotides: 11. Germline CDR1 and CDR2: SEHNR and FQNEAQ (reference sequence). The chain's CDR3 is CASSSQTGVKSPLHF. The DNA of the CDR3 is TGTGCCAGCAGTAGCCAGACAGGGGTTAAATCACCCCTCCACTTT.

The rearrangement uses TRBV5-4 and TRBJ2-3; a possible D gene is TRBD2 (7 bases). Deletions cut 2 bases from V and 6 bases from J, with 13 bases between. The CDR3 consists of 14 residues. Germline CDR1 and CDR2: SGHNT and YYREEE (reference sequence). The CDR3 sequence: CASSFGGPGDTQYF. CDR3 nucleotide sequence: TGTGCCAGCAGCTTCGGGGGGCCGGGGGATACGCAGTATTTT. The full variable domain, with the rest looked up from reference TRBV5-4 and TRBJ2-3, is ETGVTQSPTHLIKTRGQQVTLRCSSQSGHNTVSWYQQALGQGPQFIFQYYREEENGRGNFPPRFSGLQFPNYSSELNVNALELDDSALYLCASSFGGPGDTQYFGPGTRLTVL.

This clone was observed a single time. The chain carries TRBV14 and TRBJ1-2; the D gene is possibly TRBD1 (5 bases). There are 13 residues in the CDR3. Germline assignment: CDR1 SGHDN and CDR2 FVKESK. V lost 1 base and J lost 8, with 11 bases in between. The CDR3 DNA follows: TGTGCCAGCAGCCAAGCCCAGGGATTCGGCTACACCTTC. Its translation is CASSQAQGFGYTF.

The rearrangement joins TRBV7-8 to TRBJ1-4; the D is unclear. Deletions cut 5 bases from V and 8 bases from J, with 15 bases between. CDR3 size: 14 residues. The V gene's germline CDR1 is SGHVS and CDR2 FQNEAQ. The DNA of the CDR3 is TGTGCCAGCAGCCACCGTGGAGTGGTCGAAAAACTGTTTTTT. Its protein is CASSHRGVVEKLFF. The full variable domain, its missing parts supplied by reference TRBV7-8 and TRBJ1-4, is GAGVSQSPRYKVAKRGQDVALRCDPISGHVSLFWYQQALGQGPEFLTYFQNEAQLDKSGLPSDRFFAERPEGSVSTLKIQRTQQEDSAVYLCASSHRGVVEKLFFGSGTQLSVL.